Given below is one TCR beta chain in context. No antigen is known for it. These data are taken from a study of OX40 agonist ivuxolimab in advanced cancers. Study-level background: A male proportion of approximately 80% was recorded, with mean age approximately 60 years and range roughly 23 to 90.

Study-wide results and caveats: Partial responders treated at 0.1-3.0 mg/kg exhibited clonal expansion among the lowest measured. There were, on average, more expanded clones in CD8+ T cells than in CD4+.

Measured with immunoSEQ multiplex PCR; TCRdb has only the in-frame clones, and not every one. Found here are 67,000 or so clones, roughly 87% of them singletons; the top ten hold 0.85% to 1.2%. CDR3 length: 14 amino acids. The V and J ends lost 3 bases and 2 bases respectively, with 11 bases between them. Germline V gives CDR1 GTSNPN, CDR2 SVGIG (reference sequence). The receptor's source is an adult with an advanced solid tumor such as melanoma, head and neck, liver or kidney cancer. The specimen comprised CD4+ or CD8+ T cells sorted from blood, sampled in a trial of the OX40 agonist ivuxolimab. This chain connects TRBV30 to TRBJ1-3; maybe TRBD1 (5 bases). The CDR3 DNA reads as TGTGCCTGGAGCCTGGGGGGGACTGGAAACACCATATATTTT. Translated, it gives CAWSLGGTGNTIYF.